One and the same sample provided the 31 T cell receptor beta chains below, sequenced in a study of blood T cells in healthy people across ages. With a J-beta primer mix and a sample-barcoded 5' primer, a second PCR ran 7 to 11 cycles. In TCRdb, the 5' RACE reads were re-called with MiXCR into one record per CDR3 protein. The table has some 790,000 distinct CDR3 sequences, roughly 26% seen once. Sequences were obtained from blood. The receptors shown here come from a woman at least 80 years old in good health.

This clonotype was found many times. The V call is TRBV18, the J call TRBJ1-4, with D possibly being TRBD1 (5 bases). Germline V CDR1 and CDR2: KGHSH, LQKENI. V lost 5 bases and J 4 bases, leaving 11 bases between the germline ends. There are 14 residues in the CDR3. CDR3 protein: CASSTNGGNEKLFF. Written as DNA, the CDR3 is TGTGCCAGCTCAACTAATGGGGGTAATGAAAAACTGTTTTTT.

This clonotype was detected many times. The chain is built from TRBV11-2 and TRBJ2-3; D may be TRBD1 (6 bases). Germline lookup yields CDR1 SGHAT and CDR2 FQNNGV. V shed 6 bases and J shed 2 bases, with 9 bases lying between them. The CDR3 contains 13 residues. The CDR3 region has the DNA TGTGCCAGCAGGCCAGGGGTCACAGATACGCAGTATTTT. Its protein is CASRPGVTDTQYF.

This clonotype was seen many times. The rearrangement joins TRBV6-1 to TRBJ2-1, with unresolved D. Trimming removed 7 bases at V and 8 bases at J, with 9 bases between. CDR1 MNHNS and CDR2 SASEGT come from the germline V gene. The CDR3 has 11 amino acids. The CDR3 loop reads CASKEGDEQFF. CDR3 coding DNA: TGTGCCAGCAAAGAAGGCGATGAGCAGTTCTTC.

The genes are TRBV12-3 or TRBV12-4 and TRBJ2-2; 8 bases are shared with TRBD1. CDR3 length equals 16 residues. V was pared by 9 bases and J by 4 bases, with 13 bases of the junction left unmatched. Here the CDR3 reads CASSPNRGIFTGELFF. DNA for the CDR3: TGTGCCAGTAGTCCCAACAGGGGGATTTTCACCGGGGAGCTGTTTTTT.

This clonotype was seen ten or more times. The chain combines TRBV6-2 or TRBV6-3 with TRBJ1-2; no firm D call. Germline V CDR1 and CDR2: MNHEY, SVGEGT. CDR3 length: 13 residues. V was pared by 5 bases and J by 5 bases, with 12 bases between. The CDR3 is CASSPAAPYGYTF. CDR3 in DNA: TGTGCCAGCAGTCCGGCCGCTCCTTATGGCTACACCTTC.

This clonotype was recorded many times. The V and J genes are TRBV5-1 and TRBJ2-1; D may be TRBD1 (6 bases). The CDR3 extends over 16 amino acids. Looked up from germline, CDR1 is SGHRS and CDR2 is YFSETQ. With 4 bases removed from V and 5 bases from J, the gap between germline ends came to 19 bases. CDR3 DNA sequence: TGCGCCAGCAGCCCAGGGACACTTAAGGTGGACAATGAGCAGTTCTTC. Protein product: CASSPGTLKVDNEQFF.

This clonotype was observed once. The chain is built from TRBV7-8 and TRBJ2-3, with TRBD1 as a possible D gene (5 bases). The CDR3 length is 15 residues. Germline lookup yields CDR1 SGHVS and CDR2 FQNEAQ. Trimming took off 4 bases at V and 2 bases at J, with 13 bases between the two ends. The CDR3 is CASSSQGRHTDTQYF. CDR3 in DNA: TGTGCCAGCAGCTCCCAGGGTCGGCACACAGATACGCAGTATTTT.

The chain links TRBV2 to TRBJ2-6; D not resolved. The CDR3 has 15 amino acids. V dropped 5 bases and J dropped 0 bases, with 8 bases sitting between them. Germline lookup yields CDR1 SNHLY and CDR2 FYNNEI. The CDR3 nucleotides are TGTGCCAGCAGTCAACATGGCTCTGGGGCCAACGTCCTGACTTTC. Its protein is CASSQHGSGANVLTF.

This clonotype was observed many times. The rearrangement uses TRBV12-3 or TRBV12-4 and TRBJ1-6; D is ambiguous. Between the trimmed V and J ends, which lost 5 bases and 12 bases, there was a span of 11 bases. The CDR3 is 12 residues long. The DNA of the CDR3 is TGTGCCAGCAGTCCACCCGTTGGACCCCTCCACTTT. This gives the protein CASSPPVGPLHF.

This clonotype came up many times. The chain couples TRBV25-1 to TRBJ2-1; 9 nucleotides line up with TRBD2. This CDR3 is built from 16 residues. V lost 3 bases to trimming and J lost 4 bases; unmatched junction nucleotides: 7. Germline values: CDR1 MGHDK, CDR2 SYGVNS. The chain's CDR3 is CASSESSGGSYNEQFF. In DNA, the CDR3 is TGTGCCAGCAGTGAGTCCAGCGGGGGGTCTTACAATGAGCAGTTCTTC.

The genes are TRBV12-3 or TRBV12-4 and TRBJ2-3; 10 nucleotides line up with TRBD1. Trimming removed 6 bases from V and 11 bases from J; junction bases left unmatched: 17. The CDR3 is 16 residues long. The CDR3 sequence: CASRPGTGVGADVQYF. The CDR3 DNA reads TGTGCCAGCAGACCCGGGACAGGGGTGGGAGCAGATGTGCAGTATTTT.

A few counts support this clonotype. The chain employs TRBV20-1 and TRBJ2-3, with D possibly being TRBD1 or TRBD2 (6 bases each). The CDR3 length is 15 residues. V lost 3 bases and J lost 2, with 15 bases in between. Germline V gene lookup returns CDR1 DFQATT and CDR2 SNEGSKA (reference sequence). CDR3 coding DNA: TGCAGTGCTAGTAGAGGGGGGTTTAACACAGATACGCAGTATTTT. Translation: CSASRGGFNTDTQYF.

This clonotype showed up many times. The CDR3 coding sequence is TGTGCCAGCAGTTACCAAAAATATGAGCAGTTCTTC. Encoded protein: CASSYQKYEQFF. The V and J genes are TRBV6-2 or TRBV6-3 and TRBJ2-1; D is unclear. Trimming took off 2 bases at V and 8 bases at J, with 7 bases between the two ends. CDR1 MNHEY and CDR2 SVGEGT come from the germline V gene. The CDR3 runs to 12 residues.

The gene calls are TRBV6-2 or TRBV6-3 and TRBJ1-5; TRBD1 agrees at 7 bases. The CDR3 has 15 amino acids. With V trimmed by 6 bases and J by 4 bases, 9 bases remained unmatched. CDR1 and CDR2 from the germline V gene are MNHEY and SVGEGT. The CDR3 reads CASSKPGGANQPQHF. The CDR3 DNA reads TGTGCCAGCAGCAAACCAGGGGGTGCAAATCAGCCCCAGCATTTT.

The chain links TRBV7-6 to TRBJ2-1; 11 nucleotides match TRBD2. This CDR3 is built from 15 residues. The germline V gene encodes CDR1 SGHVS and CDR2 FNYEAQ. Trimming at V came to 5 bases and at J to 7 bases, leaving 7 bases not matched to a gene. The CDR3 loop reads CASSLGLAGTNEQFF. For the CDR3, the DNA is TGTGCCAGCAGCCTCGGACTAGCGGGCACTAATGAGCAGTTCTTC.

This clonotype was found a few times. The CDR3 here is CASSVALGQPQHF. Written as DNA, the CDR3 is TGTGCCAGCAGCGTAGCCCTGGGTCAGCCCCAGCATTTT. V usage is TRBV9 and J usage is TRBJ1-5, with D unresolved. With 0 bases removed from V and 6 bases from J, the gap between germline ends came to 7 bases. The CDR3 runs 13 residues. Germline lookup yields CDR1 SGDLS and CDR2 YYNGEE.

Written as DNA, the CDR3 is TGTGCCAGCTCAGGGGGCACGGGATTCAATGAGCAGTTCTTC. Translation: CASSGGTGFNEQFF. This chain connects TRBV6-2 or TRBV6-3 to TRBJ2-1; 8 positions agree with TRBD1. The germline V gene has CDR1 MNHEY and CDR2 SVGEGT. The CDR3 totals 14 residues. The V segment lost 8 bases and the J segment 6 bases; nucleotides outside the gene matches: 9.

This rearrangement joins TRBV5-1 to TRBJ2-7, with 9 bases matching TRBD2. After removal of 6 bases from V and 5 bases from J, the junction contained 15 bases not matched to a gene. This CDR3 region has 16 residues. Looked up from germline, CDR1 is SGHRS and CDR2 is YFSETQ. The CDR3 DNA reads TGCGCCAGCACCACCAACGGACAGCGGGGGGTAGACGAGCAGTACTTC. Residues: CASTTNGQRGVDEQYF.

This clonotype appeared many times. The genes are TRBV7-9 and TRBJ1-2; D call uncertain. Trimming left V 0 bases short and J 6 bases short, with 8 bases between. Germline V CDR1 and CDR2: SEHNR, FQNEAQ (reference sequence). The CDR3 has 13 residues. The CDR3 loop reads CASSLAGSDGYTF. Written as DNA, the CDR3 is TGTGCCAGCAGCTTAGCAGGGTCGGATGGCTACACCTTC.

The CDR3 DNA sequence: TGTGCCACCAGCAGAGGGGGGGCAGGGACAGGGCCTAACACCGGGGAGCTGTTTTTT. Translation: CATSRGGAGTGPNTGELFF. The chain links TRBV15 to TRBJ2-2; 9 nucleotides match TRBD1. From germline, CDR1 is LNHNV and CDR2 YYDKDF (reference sequence). V lost 1 base to trimming and J lost 2 bases; unmatched junction nucleotides: 11. CDR3 length: 19 residues.

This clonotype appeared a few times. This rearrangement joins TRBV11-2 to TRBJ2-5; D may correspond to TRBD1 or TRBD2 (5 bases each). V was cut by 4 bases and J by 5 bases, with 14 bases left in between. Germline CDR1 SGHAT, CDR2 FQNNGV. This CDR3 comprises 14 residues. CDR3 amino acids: CASSCQKGTETQYF. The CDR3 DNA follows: TGTGCCAGCAGCTGCCAAAAGGGGACGGAGACCCAGTACTTC.

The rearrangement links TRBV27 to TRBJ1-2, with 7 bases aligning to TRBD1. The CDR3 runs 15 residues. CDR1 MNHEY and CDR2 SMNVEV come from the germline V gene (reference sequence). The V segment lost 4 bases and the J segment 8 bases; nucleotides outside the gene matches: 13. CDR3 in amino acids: CASSSYPTGTSGYTF. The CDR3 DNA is TGTGCCAGCAGTTCCTACCCGACAGGGACGTCCGGCTACACCTTC.

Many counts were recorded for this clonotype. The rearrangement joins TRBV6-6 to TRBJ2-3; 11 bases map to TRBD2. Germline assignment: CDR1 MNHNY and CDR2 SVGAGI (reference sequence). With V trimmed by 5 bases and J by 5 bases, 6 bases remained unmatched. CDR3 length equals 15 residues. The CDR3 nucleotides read TGTGCCAGCAGTATAGCGGGGGGGCGAGGAGATACGCAGTATTTT. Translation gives CASSIAGGRGDTQYF.

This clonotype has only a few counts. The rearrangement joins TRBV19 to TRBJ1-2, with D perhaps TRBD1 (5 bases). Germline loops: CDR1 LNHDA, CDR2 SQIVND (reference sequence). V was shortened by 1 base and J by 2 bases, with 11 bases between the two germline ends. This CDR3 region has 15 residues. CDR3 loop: CASSIAGNRNYGYTF. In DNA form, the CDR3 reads TGTGCCAGTAGTATAGCAGGGAATCGGAACTATGGCTACACCTTC.

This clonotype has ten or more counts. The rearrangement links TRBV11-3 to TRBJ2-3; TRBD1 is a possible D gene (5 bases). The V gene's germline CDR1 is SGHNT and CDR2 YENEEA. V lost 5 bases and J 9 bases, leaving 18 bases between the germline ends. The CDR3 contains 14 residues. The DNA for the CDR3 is TGTGCCAGCAGCCGTACCAAACAGGCAGGGACGCAGTATTTT. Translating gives CASSRTKQAGTQYF.

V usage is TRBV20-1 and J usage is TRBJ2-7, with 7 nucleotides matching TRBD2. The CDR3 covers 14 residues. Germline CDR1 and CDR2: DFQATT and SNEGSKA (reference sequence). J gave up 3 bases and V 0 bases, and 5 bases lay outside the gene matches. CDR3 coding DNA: TGCAGTGCTAGAGATCCTTGGGGGGGCTACGAGCAGTACTTC. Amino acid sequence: CSARDPWGGYEQYF.

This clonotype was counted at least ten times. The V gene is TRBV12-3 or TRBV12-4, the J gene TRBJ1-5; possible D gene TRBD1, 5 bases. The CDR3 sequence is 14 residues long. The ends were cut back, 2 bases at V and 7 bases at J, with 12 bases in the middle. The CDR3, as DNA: TGTGCCAGCAGTTTAAAGGGGTTAATACAGCCCCAGCATTTT. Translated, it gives CASSLKGLIQPQHF.

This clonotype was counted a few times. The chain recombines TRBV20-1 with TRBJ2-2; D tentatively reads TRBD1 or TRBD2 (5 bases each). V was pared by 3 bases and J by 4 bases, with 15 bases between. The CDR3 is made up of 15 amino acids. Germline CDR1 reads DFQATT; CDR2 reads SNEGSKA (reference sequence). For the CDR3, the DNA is TGCAGTGCTAGGCCTACGGGACGGGTCACCGGGGAGCTGTTTTTT. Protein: CSARPTGRVTGELFF.

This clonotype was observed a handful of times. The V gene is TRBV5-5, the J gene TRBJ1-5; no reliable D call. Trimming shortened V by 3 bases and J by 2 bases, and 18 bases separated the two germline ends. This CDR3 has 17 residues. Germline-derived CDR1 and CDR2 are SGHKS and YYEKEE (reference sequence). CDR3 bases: TGTGCCAGCAGCTCCGTTTTTTCCTCCCCCGGCAATCAGCCCCAGCATTTT. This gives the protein CASSSVFSSPGNQPQHF.

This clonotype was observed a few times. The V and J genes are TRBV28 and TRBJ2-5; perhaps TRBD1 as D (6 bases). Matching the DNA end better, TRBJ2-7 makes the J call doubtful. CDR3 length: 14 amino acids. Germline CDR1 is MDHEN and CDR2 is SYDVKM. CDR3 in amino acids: CASSPGGQLVEQYF. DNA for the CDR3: TGTGCCAGCAGCCCAGGCGGACAGTTAGTCGAGCAGTACTTC.

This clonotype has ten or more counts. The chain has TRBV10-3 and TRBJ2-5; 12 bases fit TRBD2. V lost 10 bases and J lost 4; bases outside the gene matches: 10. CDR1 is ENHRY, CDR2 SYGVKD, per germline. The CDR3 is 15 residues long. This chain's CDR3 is CATQYLAGGLETQYF. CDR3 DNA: TGTGCCACCCAATATCTAGCGGGGGGGCTAGAGACCCAGTACTTC.